Here is one TCR beta chain with its context. As yet, its antigen is unknown. This specimen belongs to a study of cytomegalovirus exposure and HLA in healthy donors. Overall study findings and caveats: The study found most TCR sequences rare, yet found some public TCRs in many donors. Reports showed the classifier diagnosing cytomegalovirus status with high specificity and sensitivity.

PCR used 60 Vbeta primers and 13 Jbeta primers. Measured with immunoSEQ multiplex PCR; TCRdb has only the in-frame clones, and not every one. The data contain over 120,000 clones, 75% to 90% of them singletons. Sequenced input: PBMCs. The sequence was obtained from a man aged 35 to 55 in good health and CMV-seronegative.

CDR3 DNA: TGCGCCAGCAGCTTGGCTAACTACGAGCAGTACTTC. Protein sequence: CASSLANYEQYF. The chain carries TRBV5-1 and TRBJ2-7; D remains ambiguous. Germline CDR1 is SGHRS and CDR2 is YFSETQ. Trimming removed 0 bases from V and 3 bases from J, with 4 bases in between. The CDR3 runs to 12 residues. Using reference TRBV5-1 and TRBJ2-7 for the parts outside the CDR3, the full variable domain is KAGVTQTPRYLIKTRGQQVTLSCSPISGHRSVSWYQQTPGQGLQFLFEYFSETQRNKGNFPGRFSGRQFSNSRSEMNVSTLELGDSALYLCASSLANYEQYFGPGTRLTVT.